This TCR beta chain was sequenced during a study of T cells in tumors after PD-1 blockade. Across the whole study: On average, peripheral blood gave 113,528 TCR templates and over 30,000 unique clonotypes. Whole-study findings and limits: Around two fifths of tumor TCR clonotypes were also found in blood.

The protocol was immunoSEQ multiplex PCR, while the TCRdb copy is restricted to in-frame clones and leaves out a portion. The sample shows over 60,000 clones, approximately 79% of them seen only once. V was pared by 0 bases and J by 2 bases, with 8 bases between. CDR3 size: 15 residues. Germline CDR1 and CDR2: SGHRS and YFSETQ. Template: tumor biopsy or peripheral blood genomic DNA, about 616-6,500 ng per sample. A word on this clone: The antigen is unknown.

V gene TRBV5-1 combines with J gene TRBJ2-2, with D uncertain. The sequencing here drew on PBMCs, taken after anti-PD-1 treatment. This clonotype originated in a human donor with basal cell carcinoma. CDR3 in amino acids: CASSLELDNTGELFF. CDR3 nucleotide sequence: TGCGCCAGCAGCTTGGAACTCGATAACACCGGGGAGCTGTTTTTT.